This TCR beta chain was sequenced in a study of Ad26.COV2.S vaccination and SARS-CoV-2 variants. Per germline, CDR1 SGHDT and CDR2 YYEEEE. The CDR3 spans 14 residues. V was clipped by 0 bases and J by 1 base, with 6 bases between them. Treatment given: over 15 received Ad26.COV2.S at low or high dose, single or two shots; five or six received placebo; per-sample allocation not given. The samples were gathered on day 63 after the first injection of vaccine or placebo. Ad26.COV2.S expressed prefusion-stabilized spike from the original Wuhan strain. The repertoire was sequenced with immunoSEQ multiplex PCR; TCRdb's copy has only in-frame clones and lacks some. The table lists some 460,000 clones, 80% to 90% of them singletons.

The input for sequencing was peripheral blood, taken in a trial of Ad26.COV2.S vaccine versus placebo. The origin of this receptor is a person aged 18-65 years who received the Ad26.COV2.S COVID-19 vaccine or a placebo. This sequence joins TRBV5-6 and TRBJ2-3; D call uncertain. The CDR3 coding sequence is TGTGCCAGCAGCTTGGGACGGGGCACAGATACGCAGTATTTT. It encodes CASSLGRGTDTQYF.